The present entry profiles one TCR beta chain with its context. The antigen is undetermined. These data originate in a study of CD8 T cells in Susac syndrome. After extraction with the RNeasy kit, roughly 0.5 to 1 ug of the RNA was reverse transcribed using random hexamers. TCRdb recomputed calls from the immunoSEQ multiplex PCR reads with MiXCR, one row per CDR3 protein. The table lists some 130,000 distinct CDR3 sequences, just under 95% of them singletons. Whole-study results and caveats: The study acknowledged a relatively small number of individuals in its TCR sequencing and HLA analysis. The greatest CD8+ clonal expansion in Susac occurred in TEMRA cells and in active patients.

Germline CDR1 is MNHEY and CDR2 is SMNVEV (reference sequence). V was cut by 5 bases and J by 2 bases, with 9 bases left in between. CDR3 length equals 13 residues. Input material: CD8+ T cells from PBMCs. The origin of this receptor is a human donor with Susac syndrome. This chain connects TRBV27 to TRBJ2-5, with a weak D call TRBD2 (6 bases). The CDR3 loop reads CASSTGGQETQYF. As DNA, the CDR3 is TGTGCCAGCAGTACCGGGGGACAAGAGACCCAGTACTTC.